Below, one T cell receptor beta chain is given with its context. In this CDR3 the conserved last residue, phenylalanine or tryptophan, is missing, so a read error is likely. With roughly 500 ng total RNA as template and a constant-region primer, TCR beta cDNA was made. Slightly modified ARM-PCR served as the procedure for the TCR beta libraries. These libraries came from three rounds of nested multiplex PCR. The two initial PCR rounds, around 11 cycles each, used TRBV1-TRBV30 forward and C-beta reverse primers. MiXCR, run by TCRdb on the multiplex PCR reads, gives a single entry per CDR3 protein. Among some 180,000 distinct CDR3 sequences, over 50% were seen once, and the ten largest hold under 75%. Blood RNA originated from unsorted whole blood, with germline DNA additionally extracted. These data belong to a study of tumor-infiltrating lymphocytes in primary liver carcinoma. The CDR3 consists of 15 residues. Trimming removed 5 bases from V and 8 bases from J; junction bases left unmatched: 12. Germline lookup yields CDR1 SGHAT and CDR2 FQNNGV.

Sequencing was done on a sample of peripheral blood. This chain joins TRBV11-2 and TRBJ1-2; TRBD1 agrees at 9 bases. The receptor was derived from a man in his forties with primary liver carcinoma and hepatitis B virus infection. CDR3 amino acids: CASSRIPGTGNGYTI. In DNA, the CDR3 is TGTGCCAGCAGCCGCATTCCCGGGACAGGGAACGGCTACACCATC.